A single sample gave rise to the 6 T cell receptor beta chains below, sequenced in a study of tumor and adjacent non-tumor tissue in lung cancer. No cell sorting was done before RNA was extracted from the tissue. More than 3 cm separated this lung sample from the edge of the tumor. A modified ARM-PCR protocol with three rounds of nested PCR amplified TCRbeta. From the multiplex PCR reads, TCRdb called clonotypes with MiXCR, one entry per CDR3 protein. The data show 65,000 to 75,000 distinct CDR3 sequences, with 65% to 80% seen just once and around 45% held by the top ten. The specimen sequenced was distant non-tumor lung tissue. The receptor set was obtained from a man in his sixties with non-small cell lung cancer.

This chain joins TRBV20-1 and TRBJ1-5; D perhaps matches TRBD1 (6 bases). The V gene's germline CDR1 is DFQATT and CDR2 SNEGSKA (reference sequence). This CDR3 region has 19 residues. V lost 5 bases and J 0 bases, leaving 26 bases between the germline ends. CDR3 in DNA: TGCAGTGCTGAGGGTGCCGGGACACTGATCTGGTATAGCAATCAGCCCCAGCATTTT. Its protein is CSAEGAGTLIWYSNQPQHF.

About this clonotype: The junction does not match germline at one end; this may be a read error. The V and J genes are TRBV6-1 and TRBJ1-5; tentative D call: TRBD1 (6 bases). The length of the CDR3 is 14 residues. The germline V gene has CDR1 MNHNS and CDR2 SASEGT. CDR3 loop: CTSSGGGENQLQHF. For the CDR3, the DNA is TGTACCAGCAGTGGGGGGGGCGAAAATCAGCTCCAGCATTTT.

Of note for this clonotype: One end of the junction varies from germline; a read error may be responsible. The CDR3 DNA is TGTGCCAGCAGTTTAGGATTAGCGGGAAGGAGCACAGATACGAAGTATTTT. Translated: CASSLGLAGRSTDTKYF. The chain uses TRBV12-3 or TRBV12-4 and TRBJ2-3; 8 bases line up with TRBD2. The CDR3 is 17 amino acids.

The rearrangement joins TRBV11-3 to TRBJ2-1; 13 bases agree with TRBD2. The CDR3 runs 16 residues. J was trimmed by 6 bases and V by 10 bases; bases with no gene match: 12. Germline CDR1 SGHNT, CDR2 YENEEA. CDR3 sequence: CAISSQGLAGSNEQFF. The CDR3 bases are TGTGCCATTAGCTCCCAGGGACTAGCGGGGAGCAATGAGCAGTTCTTC.

This clonotype was observed a few times. A much larger clone is a single base away; this may be a read error. The CDR3 nucleotides read TGTACCAGCAGTCCCCCATGGGGGGAGCTGTTTTTT. This gives the protein CTSSPPWGELFF. This chain connects TRBV28 to TRBJ2-2; D is uncertain. This CDR3 has 12 amino acids. Germline assignment: CDR1 MDHEN and CDR2 SYDVKM.

Notes on this clonotype: The CDR3 ends on some other residue instead of the conserved phenylalanine or tryptophan, so this is likely a read error. This chain links TRBV4-1 with TRBJ2-7; TRBD1 agrees at 7 bases. This CDR3 is 19 amino acids long. Germline CDR1 and CDR2: MGHRA and YSYEKL. As DNA, the CDR3 is TGCGCCAGCAGCCGCAAACCCATATTCAACAGGGGTTGGCGGTACGATCAGTACTTA. Its protein product is CASSRKPIFNRGWRYDQYL.